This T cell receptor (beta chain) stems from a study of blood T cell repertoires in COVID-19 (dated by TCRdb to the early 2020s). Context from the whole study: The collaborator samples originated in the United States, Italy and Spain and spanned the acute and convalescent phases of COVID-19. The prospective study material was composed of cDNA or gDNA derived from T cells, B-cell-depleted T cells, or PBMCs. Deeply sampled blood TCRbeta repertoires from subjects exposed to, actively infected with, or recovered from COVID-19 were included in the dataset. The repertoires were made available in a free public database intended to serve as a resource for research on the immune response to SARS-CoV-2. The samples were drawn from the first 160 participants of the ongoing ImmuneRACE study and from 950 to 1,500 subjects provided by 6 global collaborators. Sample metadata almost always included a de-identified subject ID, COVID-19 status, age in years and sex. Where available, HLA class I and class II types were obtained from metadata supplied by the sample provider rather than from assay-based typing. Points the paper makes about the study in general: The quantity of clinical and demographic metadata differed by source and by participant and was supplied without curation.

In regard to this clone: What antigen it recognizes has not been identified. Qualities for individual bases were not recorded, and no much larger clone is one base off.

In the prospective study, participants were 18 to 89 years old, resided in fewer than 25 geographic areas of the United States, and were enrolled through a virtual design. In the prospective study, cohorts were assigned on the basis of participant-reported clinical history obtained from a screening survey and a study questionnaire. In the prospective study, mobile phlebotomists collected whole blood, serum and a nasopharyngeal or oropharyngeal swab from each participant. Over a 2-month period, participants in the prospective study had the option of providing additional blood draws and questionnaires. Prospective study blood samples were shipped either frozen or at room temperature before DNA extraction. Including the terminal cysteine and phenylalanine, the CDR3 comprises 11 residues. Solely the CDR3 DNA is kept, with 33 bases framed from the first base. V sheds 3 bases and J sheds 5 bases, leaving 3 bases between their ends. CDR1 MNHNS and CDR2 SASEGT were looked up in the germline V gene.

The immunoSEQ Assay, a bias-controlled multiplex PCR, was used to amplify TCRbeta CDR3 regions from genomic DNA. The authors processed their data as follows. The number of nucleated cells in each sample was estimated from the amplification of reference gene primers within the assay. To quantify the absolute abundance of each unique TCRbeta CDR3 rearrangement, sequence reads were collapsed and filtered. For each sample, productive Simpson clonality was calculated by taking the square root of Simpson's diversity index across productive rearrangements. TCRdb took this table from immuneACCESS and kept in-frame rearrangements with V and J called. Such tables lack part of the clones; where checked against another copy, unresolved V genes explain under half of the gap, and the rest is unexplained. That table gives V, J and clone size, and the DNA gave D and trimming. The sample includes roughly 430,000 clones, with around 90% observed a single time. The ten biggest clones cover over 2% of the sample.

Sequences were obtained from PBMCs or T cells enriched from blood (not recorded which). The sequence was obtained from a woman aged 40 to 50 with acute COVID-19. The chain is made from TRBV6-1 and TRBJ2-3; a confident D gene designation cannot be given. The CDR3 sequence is CASSDRDTQYF. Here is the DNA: TGTGCCAGCAGTGATAGAGATACGCAGTATTTT.